A single sample is the source of the 16 T cell receptor beta chains below, sequenced in a study of circulating CD8 cells and anti-PD-1 response in melanoma. The QIAseq Immune Repertoire TCR panel built the libraries from 15 ng of total RNA. TCRdb re-analysed the reads in MiXCR, keeping a single row per CDR3 protein. The data contain around 2,400 distinct CDR3 sequences, over 6.5% of them seen just once; the ten biggest clones take up 2.5% to 3%. Live CD3+CD8+TCRalphabeta+ cells were sorted into four subsets by PD-1 and/or TIGIT. The material was CD8+ T cells from PBMCs, obtained at baseline or after one month of anti-PD-1 therapy (not recorded which). The origin of the receptors is a human donor with melanoma.

This clonotype qualifies as medium-sized. The chain uses TRBV5-4 and TRBJ2-3; 9 bases fit TRBD1. Germline V CDR1 and CDR2: SGHNT, YYREEE (reference sequence). Trimming cost V 4 bases and J 5 bases; bases outside gene matches: 5. This CDR3 contains 14 residues. As DNA, the CDR3 is TGTGCCAGCAGCCCCTGGACAGGGGTAGATACGCAGTATTTT. Protein product: CASSPWTGVDTQYF.

This clonotype is medium-sized in the sample. The chain employs TRBV20-1 and TRBJ2-3; D tentatively reads TRBD1 or TRBD2 (6 bases each). This CDR3 contains 15 residues. CDR1 is DFQATT, CDR2 SNEGSKA, per germline (reference sequence). Trimming shortened V by 0 bases and J by 3 bases, and 13 bases separated the two germline ends. The CDR3 DNA reads as TGCAGTGCTAGAGATTTGAGGGGGGCAACAGATACGCAGTATTTT. Encoded protein: CSARDLRGATDTQYF.

As for this clonotype: The junction differs from germline at one of its ends, possibly a read error. The V call is TRBV2, the J call TRBJ1-1; TRBD1 matches at 7 bases. The CDR3 contains 15 residues. Germline-derived CDR1 and CDR2 are SNHLY and FYNNEI. In nucleotides, the CDR3 is TGTGCCGGCAGCAGATACAGGGGCAGGAACACTGAAGCTTTCTTT. Translation: CAGSRYRGRNTEAFF.

Within the sample, this clonotype is large. The V gene is TRBV7-3, the J gene TRBJ2-3; TRBD2 is a possible D gene (5 bases). The V gene's germline CDR1 is SGHTA and CDR2 FQGTGA. This CDR3 comprises 15 residues. Trimming pared 5 bases from V and 5 bases from J, leaving 17 bases between. Here the CDR3 reads CASSLRLSDGDTQYF. In DNA form, the CDR3 reads TGTGCCAGCAGCCTCCGACTATCGGACGGAGATACGCAGTATTTT.

This clonotype is medium-sized. CDR3 sequence (DNA): TGTGCCACCAGTGATGGGGACGGCCAGGCTTTCTATGGCTACACCTTC. Translating it yields CATSDGDGQAFYGYTF. The chain recombines TRBV24-1 with TRBJ1-2; D may be TRBD1 (5 bases). Germline CDR1 is KGHDR and CDR2 is SFDVKD. The CDR3 has 16 residues. Between the trimmed V and J ends, which lost 3 bases and 4 bases, there was a span of 17 bases.

This clonotype is judged medium-sized. V gene TRBV2 combines with J gene TRBJ2-7; D unclear. The CDR3 loop spans 16 amino acids. Germline values: CDR1 SNHLY, CDR2 FYNNEI. The germline V and J ends were trimmed by 8 bases and 4 bases, with 24 bases remaining between them. CDR3 in amino acids: CASLRDPWAEEYEQYF. The CDR3 DNA is TGTGCCAGCCTCCGAGACCCATGGGCGGAAGAGTACGAGCAGTACTTC.

In its sample, this clonotype is medium-sized. The chain uses TRBV30 and TRBJ2-5, with 10 bases matching TRBD1. The V gene's germline CDR1 is GTSNPN and CDR2 SVGIG (reference sequence). Trimming removed 5 bases from V and 5 bases from J; junction bases left unmatched: 8. The CDR3 runs 14 residues. The CDR3 nucleotides are TGTGCCTGGGACAGGGGGCCTCGAGGGGAGACCCAGTACTTC. It yields the protein CAWDRGPRGETQYF.

This clonotype counts as medium-sized. This chain joins TRBV29-1 and TRBJ2-5; 7 bases are shared with TRBD1. Germline CDR1 is SQVTM and CDR2 is ANQGSEA. With V trimmed by 1 base and J by 5 bases, 10 bases remained unmatched. This CDR3 region has 15 residues. CDR3 sequence (DNA): TGCAGCGTTGAAGGCTTGGGAGACAGGGCCGAGACCCAGTACTTC. Protein sequence: CSVEGLGDRAETQYF.

This clonotype rates as medium-sized. The chain recombines TRBV19 with TRBJ1-2; tentatively, D is TRBD1 (5 bases). V lost 7 bases and J lost 3, with 9 bases in between. This CDR3 spans 12 amino acids. Germline-derived CDR1 and CDR2 are LNHDA and SQIVND (reference sequence). The CDR3 bases are TGTGCCAGTACGGGGGAGGACTATGGCTACACCTTC. Translation gives CASTGEDYGYTF.

This clonotype is medium-sized (0.01 to 0.1%) in the sample. The chain links TRBV2 to TRBJ1-1; possible D gene TRBD1, 6 bases. Trimming took 7 bases from V and 5 from J, leaving 23 bases between them. CDR1 is SNHLY, CDR2 FYNNEI, per germline. The CDR3 has 16 residues. The DNA of the CDR3 is TGTGCCAGCACCCAAATCTTCAGGGCCCAGGGGACTGAAGCTTTCTTT. Protein product: CASTQIFRAQGTEAFF.

By frequency in the sample, this clonotype is medium-sized. This chain connects TRBV19 to TRBJ1-6; D not resolved. CDR3 size: 9 residues. V was shortened by 8 bases and J by 13 bases, with 6 bases between the two germline ends. From germline, CDR1 is LNHDA and CDR2 SQIVND (reference sequence). The CDR3 region is CASGFPLHF. CDR3 sequence (DNA): TGTGCCAGTGGATTCCCCCTCCACTTT.

This clonotype ranks as medium-sized (0.01 to 0.1%). The chain couples TRBV7-3 to TRBJ2-3, with D possibly matching TRBD2 (6 bases). CDR1 SGHTA and CDR2 FQGTGA come from the germline V gene. V lost 0 bases, J lost 4 bases, and 8 bases lay in between. The length of the CDR3 is 14 residues. The CDR3 sequence is CASSLTGGADTQYF. As DNA, the CDR3 is TGTGCCAGCAGCTTAACGGGGGGAGCAGATACGCAGTATTTT. Filled out from reference TRBV7-3 and TRBJ2-3, the complete variable domain reads GAGVSQTPSNKVTEKGKYVELRCDPISGHTALYWYRQSLGQGPEFLIYFQGTGAADDSGLPNDRFFAVRPEGSVSTLKIQRTERGDSAVYLCASSLTGGADTQYFGPGTRLTVL.

In its sample, this clonotype ranks as medium-sized. The rearrangement uses TRBV11-2 and TRBJ1-4; D is perhaps TRBD1 (5 bases). Germline V CDR1 and CDR2: SGHAT, FQNNGV. This CDR3 is 17 amino acids long. The V and J ends lost 3 bases and 1 base respectively, with 15 bases between them. CDR3 sequence (DNA): TGTGCCAGCAGCTTGCTAAGTTGGGGCTTAACTAATGAAAAACTGTTTTTT. Its translation is CASSLLSWGLTNEKLFF. The full variable domain, in which reference TRBV11-2 and TRBJ1-4 provide the parts outside the CDR3, is EAGVAQSPRYKIIEKRQSVAFWCNPISGHATLYWYQQILGQGPKLLIQFQNNGVVDDSQLPKDRFSAERLKGVDSTLKIQPAKLEDSAVYLCASSLLSWGLTNEKLFFGSGTQLSVL.

By its share, this clonotype is medium-sized. The CDR3 here is CASSPLNTEAFF. The DNA of the CDR3 is TGTGCCAGCTCACCGCTTAACACTGAAGCTTTCTTT. The V call is TRBV18, the J call TRBJ1-1, with D uncertain. Germline values: CDR1 KGHSH, CDR2 LQKENI. The CDR3 contains 12 residues. Trimming cost V 3 bases and J 2 bases, with 4 bases left between them.

By proportion, this clonotype is large. V gene TRBV19 combines with J gene TRBJ1-1; D is undetermined. Trimming left V 1 base short and J 11 bases short, with 8 bases between. This CDR3 contains 11 residues. Germline loops: CDR1 LNHDA, CDR2 SQIVND (reference sequence). CDR3 DNA: TGTGCCAGTAGTATAGGTGTGAAGGCTTTCTTT. Encoded protein: CASSIGVKAFF.

The chain recombines TRBV4-1 with TRBJ1-2, with 8 bases identical to TRBD1. CDR3 length equals 14 residues. J lost 6 bases, V lost 0 bases, and 3 bases had no gene match. CDR1 and CDR2 from the germline V gene are MGHRA and YSYEKL. CDR3 sequence (DNA): TGCGCCAGCAGCCAAGAAGGACAGGGCGATGGCTACACCTTC. Amino acid sequence: CASSQEGQGDGYTF.